This T cell receptor (beta chain) was retrieved from a study of shared clonotypes between healthy human individuals. Study-wide results and caveats: A handful of donors showed sharing of around 5.3% of naive CD4 clonotypes. Clonotype sharing among donors was expected to depend on sequencing depth.

This clone has a handful of counts. Antigen specificity is unknown. Over several immunoSEQ plates, each subset's genomic DNA was distributed in even portions. Sequenced by immunoSEQ multiplex PCR; TCRdb stores in-frame clones only, minus some. The table shows 980,000 or so clones, with roughly 72% occurring only once. Sequencing used memory CD4+ T cells sorted from blood. Subset described: CD45RA-negative fraction. The clonotype originates from a man aged 18 to 29 in good health.

For the CDR3, the DNA is TGTGCCTGGAGTGTAAATATGGGCACTGAAGCTTTCTTT. This gives the protein CAWSVNMGTEAFF. The chain is built from TRBV30 and TRBJ1-1; no clear D. CDR3 size: 13 residues. V was shortened by 0 bases and J by 4 bases, with 9 bases between the two germline ends. Germline V lookup: CDR1 GTSNPN, CDR2 SVGIG (reference sequence).